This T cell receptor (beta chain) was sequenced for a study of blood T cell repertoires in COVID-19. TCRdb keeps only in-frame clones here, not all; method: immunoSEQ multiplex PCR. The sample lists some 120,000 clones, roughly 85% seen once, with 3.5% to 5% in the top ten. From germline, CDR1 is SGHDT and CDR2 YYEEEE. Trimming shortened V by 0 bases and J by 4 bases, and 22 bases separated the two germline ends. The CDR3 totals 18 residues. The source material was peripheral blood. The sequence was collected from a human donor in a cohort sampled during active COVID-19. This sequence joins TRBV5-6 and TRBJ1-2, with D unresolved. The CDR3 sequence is CASSLERASGGWGYGYTF. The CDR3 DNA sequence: TGTGCCAGCAGCTTGGAGAGGGCCTCGGGCGGATGGGGCTATGGCTACACCTTC.